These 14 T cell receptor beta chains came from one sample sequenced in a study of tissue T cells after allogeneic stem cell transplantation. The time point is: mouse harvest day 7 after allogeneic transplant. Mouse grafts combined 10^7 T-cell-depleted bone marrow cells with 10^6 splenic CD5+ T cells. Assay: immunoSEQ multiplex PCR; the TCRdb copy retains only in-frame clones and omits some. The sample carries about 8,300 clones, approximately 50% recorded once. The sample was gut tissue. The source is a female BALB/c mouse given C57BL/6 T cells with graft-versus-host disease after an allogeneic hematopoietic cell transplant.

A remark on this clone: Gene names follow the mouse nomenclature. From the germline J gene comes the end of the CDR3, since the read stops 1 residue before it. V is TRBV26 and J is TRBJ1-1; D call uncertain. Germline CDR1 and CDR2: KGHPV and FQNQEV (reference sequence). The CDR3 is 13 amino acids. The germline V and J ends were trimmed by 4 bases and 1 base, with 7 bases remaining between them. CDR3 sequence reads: CASSPGLNTEVFF. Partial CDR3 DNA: TGTGCCAGCAGTCCCGGGTTGAACACAGAAGTCTTC.

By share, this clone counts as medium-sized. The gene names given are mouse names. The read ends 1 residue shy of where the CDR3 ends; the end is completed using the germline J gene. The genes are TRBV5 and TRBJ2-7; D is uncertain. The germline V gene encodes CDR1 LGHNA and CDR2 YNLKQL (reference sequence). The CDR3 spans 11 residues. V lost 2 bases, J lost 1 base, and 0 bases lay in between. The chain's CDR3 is CASSQSYEQYF. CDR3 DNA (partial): TGTGCCAGCAGCCAATCCTATGAACAGTAC.

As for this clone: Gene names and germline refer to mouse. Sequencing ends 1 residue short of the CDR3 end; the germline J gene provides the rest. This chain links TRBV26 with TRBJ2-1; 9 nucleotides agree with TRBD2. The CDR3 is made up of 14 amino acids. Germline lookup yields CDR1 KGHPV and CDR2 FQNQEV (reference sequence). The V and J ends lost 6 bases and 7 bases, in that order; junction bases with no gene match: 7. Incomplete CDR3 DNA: TGTGCCAGCAGCCCGGACTGGGGAAGGGCTGAGCAGTTC. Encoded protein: CASSPDWGRAEQF. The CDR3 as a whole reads CASSPDWGRAEQFF.

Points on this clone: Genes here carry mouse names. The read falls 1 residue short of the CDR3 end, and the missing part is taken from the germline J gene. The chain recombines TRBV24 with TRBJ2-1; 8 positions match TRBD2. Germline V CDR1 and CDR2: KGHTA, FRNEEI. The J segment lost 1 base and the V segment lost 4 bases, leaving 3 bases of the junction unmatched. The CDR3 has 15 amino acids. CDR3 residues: CASSPWGGNYAEQFF. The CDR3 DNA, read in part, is TGTGCCAGCAGTCCGTGGGGGGGGAACTATGCTGAGCAGTTC.

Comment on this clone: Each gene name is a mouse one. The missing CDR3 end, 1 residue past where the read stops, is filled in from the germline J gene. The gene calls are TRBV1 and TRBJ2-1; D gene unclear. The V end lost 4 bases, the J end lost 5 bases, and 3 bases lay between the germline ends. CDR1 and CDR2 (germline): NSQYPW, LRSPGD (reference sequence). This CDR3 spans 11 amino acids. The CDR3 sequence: CTCSGDAEQFF. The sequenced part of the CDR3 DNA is TGCACCTGCAGTGGAGATGCTGAGCAGTTC.

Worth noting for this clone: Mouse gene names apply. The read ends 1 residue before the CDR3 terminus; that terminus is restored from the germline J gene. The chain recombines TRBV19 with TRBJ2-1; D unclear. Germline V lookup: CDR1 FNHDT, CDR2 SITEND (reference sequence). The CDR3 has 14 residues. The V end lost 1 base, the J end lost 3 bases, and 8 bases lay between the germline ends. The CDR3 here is CASSITGGYAEQFF. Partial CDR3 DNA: TGTGCCAGCAGTATAACGGGTGGCTATGCTGAGCAGTTC.

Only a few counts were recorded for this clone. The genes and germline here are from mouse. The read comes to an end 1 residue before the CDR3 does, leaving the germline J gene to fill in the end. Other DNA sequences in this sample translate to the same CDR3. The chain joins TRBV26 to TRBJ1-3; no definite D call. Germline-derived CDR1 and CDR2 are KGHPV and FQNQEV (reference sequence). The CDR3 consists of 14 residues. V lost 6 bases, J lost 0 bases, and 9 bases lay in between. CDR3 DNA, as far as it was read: TGTGCCAGCAGCCTCACAAATTCTGGAAATACGCTCTAT. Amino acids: CASSLTNSGNTLY. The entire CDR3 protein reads CASSLTNSGNTLYF. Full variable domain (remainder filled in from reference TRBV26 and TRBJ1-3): NSKVIQTPRYLVKGQGQKAKMRCIPEKGHPVVFWYQQNKNNEFKFLINFQNQEVLQQIDMTEKRFSAECPSNSPCSLEIQSSEAGDSALYLCASSLTNSGNTLYFGEGSRLIVV.

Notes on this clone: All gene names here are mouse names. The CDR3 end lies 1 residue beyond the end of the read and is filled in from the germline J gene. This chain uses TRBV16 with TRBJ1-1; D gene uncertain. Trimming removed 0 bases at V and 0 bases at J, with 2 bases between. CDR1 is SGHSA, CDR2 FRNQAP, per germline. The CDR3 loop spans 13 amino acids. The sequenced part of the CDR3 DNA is TGTGCAAGCAGCTTAGATGCAAACACAGAAGTCTTC. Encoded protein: CASSLDANTEVF. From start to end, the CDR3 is CASSLDANTEVFF.

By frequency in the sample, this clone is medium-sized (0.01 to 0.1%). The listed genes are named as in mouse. The covered CDR3 bases are TGTGCCAGCAGTGATGCGGGGGGGGCCGGGCAGCTCTAC. Encoded protein: CASSDAGGAGQLY. The whole CDR3 sequence reads CASSDAGGAGQLYF. The genes are TRBV13-1 and TRBJ2-2; 7 bases agree with TRBD2. The read falls 1 residue short of the CDR3 end, and the missing part is taken from the germline J gene. Trimming at V came to 0 bases and at J to 6 bases, leaving 2 bases not matched to a gene. Germline lookup yields CDR1 NSHNY and CDR2 SYGAGN. The CDR3 is 14 amino acids.

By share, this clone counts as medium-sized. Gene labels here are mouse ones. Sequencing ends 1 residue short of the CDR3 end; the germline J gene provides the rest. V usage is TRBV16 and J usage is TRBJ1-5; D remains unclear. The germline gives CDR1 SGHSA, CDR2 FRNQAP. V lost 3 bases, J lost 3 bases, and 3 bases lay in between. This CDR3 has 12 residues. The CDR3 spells CASSFPNQAPLF. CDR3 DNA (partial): TGTGCAAGCAGCTTCCCCAACCAGGCTCCGCTT.

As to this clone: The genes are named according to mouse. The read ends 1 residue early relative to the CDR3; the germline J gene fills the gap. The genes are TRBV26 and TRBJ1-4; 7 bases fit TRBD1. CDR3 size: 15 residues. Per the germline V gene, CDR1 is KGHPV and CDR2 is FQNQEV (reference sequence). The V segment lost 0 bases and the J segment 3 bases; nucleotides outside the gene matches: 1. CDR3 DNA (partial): TGTGCCAGCAGTCTGTCCAGGGGGACCAACGAAAGATTATTT. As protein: CASSLSRGTNERLF. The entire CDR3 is CASSLSRGTNERLFF.

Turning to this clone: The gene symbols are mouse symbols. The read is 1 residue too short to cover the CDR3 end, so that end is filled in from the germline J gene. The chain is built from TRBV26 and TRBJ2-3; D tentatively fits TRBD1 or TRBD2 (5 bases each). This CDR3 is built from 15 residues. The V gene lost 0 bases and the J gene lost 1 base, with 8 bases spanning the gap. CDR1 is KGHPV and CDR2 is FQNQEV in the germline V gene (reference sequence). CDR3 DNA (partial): TGTGCCAGCAGTCTGTCGACGGGGGGTGCAGAAACGCTGTAT. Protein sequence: CASSLSTGGAETLY. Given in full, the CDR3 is CASSLSTGGAETLYF.

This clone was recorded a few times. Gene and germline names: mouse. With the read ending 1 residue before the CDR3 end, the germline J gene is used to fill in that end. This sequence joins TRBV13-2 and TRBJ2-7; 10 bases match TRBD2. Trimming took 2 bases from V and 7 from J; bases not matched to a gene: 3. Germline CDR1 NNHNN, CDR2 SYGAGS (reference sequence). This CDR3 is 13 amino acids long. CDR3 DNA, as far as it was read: TGTGCCAGCGGTGACTGGGGGGGCAAGGAACAGTAC. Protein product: CASGDWGGKEQY. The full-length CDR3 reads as CASGDWGGKEQYF.

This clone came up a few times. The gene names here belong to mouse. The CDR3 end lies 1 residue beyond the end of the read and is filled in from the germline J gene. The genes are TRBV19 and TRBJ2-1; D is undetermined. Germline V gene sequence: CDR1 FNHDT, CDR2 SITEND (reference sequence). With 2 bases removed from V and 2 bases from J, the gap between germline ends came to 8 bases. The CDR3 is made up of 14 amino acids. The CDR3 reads CASSMTGYYAEQFF. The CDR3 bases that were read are TGTGCCAGCAGTATGACGGGGTACTATGCTGAGCAGTTC.